A single sample is the source of the 11 T cell receptor beta chains below, sequenced in a study of T cells in localized non-small cell lung cancer. Produced via immunoSEQ multiplex PCR; TCRdb's table is partial and in-frame only. The sample lists 25,000 to 30,000 clones; roughly 90% were seen once. The sequencing used peripheral blood, collected before any cancer treatment. Receptor source: a woman between 18 and 49 years old with stage I lung adenocarcinoma.

J is TRBJ1-1 and V is TRBV9; D is undetermined. In germline, CDR1 is SGDLS, CDR2 YYNGEE. Trimming cost V 4 bases and J 3 bases, with 7 bases left between them. The CDR3 covers 12 residues. CDR3 sequence reads: CASSLPHTEAFF. The DNA of the CDR3 is TGTGCCAGCAGCCTCCCCCACACTGAAGCTTTCTTT.

This clone was observed once. The chain employs TRBV28 and TRBJ1-2; TRBD1 might be the D (5 bases). Germline CDR1 is MDHEN and CDR2 is SYDVKM. The CDR3 is 13 amino acids. V was pared by 5 bases and J by 1 base, with 8 bases between. The CDR3 region is CASSPQGNYGYTF. CDR3 nucleotide sequence: TGTGCCAGCAGTCCTCAGGGTAACTATGGCTACACCTTC.

By share, this clone ranks as medium-sized. The sample has other DNA sequences that encode this CDR3 too. V gene TRBV25-1 combines with J gene TRBJ2-5; 9 positions match TRBD2. J gave up 2 bases and V 1 base, and 2 bases lay outside the gene matches. This CDR3 contains 15 residues. CDR1 and CDR2 (germline): MGHDK, SYGVNS. CDR3 sequence (DNA): TGTGCCAGCAGTGAATCGACTAGCGGACAAGAGACCCAGTACTTC. Its translation is CASSESTSGQETQYF.

This sequence joins TRBV7-2 and TRBJ2-7; a weak D match, TRBD2 (5 bases). CDR3 size: 15 residues. Deletions cut 5 bases from V and 2 bases from J, with 16 bases between. Germline V gene lookup returns CDR1 SGHTA and CDR2 FQGNSA. In DNA, the CDR3 is TGTGCCAGCAGCCCGGGCTCGGGGATAGCCTACGAGCAGTACTTC. This codes for CASSPGSGIAYEQYF.

The chain links TRBV25-1 to TRBJ1-3; D gene unclear. Germline lookup yields CDR1 MGHDK and CDR2 SYGVNS. Trimming pared 8 bases from V and 4 bases from J, leaving 12 bases between. The CDR3 spans 13 residues. CDR3 nucleotides: TGTGCCAGCCAGAAAGCTGGGGGAAACACCATATATTTT. This gives the protein CASQKAGGNTIYF.

The CDR3 sequence is CASSLPGYLQYF. CDR3 in DNA: TGTGCCAGCAGTCTTCCGGGGTATCTGCAGTACTTC. V gene TRBV27 combines with J gene TRBJ2-7, with D maybe TRBD2 (5 bases). Germline CDR1 and CDR2: MNHEY and SMNVEV (reference sequence). V lost 5 bases and J 9 bases, leaving 14 bases between the germline ends. CDR3 length equals 12 residues.

The chain uses TRBV27 and TRBJ2-1, with D possibly TRBD1 on 6 matching bases. Germline V lookup: CDR1 MNHEY, CDR2 SMNVEV (reference sequence). The CDR3 runs to 15 residues. V was pared by 6 bases and J by 7 bases, with 19 bases between. This CDR3 is CASREGVLAHNEQFF. CDR3 nucleotide sequence: TGTGCCAGCAGAGAGGGGGTTTTGGCCCATAATGAGCAGTTCTTC.

The chain uses TRBV28 and TRBJ2-5, with D maybe TRBD2 (6 bases). The germline V and J ends were trimmed by 4 bases and 0 bases, with 9 bases remaining between them. This CDR3 comprises 14 residues. The germline gives CDR1 MDHEN, CDR2 SYDVKM. This CDR3 reads CASSSGDYQETQYF. As DNA, the CDR3 is TGTGCCAGCAGTTCGGGAGACTACCAAGAGACCCAGTACTTC. The full variable domain, in which reference TRBV28 and TRBJ2-5 provide the parts outside the CDR3, is DVKVTQSSRYLVKRTGEKVFLECVQDMDHENMFWYRQDPGLGLRLIYFSYDVKMKEKGDIPEGYSVSREKKERFSLILESASTNQTSMYLCASSSGDYQETQYFGPGTRLLVL.

The chain joins TRBV9 to TRBJ2-3; D is ambiguous. The CDR3 spans 14 residues. Germline V gene sequence: CDR1 SGDLS, CDR2 YYNGEE. The V gene lost 1 base and the J gene lost 5 bases, with 11 bases spanning the gap. Written as DNA, the CDR3 is TGTGCCAGCAGCGTAAATCGATTGGGAGATACGCAGTATTTT. Translated: CASSVNRLGDTQYF.

A single count supports this clone. This specimen includes other DNA sequences encoding the same CDR3. The chain uses TRBV6-5 and TRBJ2-7; TRBD1 matches at 12 bases. CDR3 length equals 13 residues. J lost 5 bases, V lost 5 bases, and 1 base had no gene match. Per the germline V gene, CDR1 is MNHEY and CDR2 is SVGAGI. CDR3 nucleotides: TGTGCCAGCAGTCGGGACAGGGGGCACGAGCAGTACTTC. Amino acids: CASSRDRGHEQYF.

The rearrangement links TRBV18 to TRBJ2-5; 8 bases are shared with TRBD2. The CDR3 is 16 amino acids. The germline V gene encodes CDR1 KGHSH and CDR2 LQKENI. The V and J ends lost 3 bases and 5 bases, in that order; junction bases with no gene match: 11. The CDR3 DNA is TGTGCCAGCTCACCGGTGGCGGGAGGTACATTGGAGACCCAGTACTTC. It encodes CASSPVAGGTLETQYF.